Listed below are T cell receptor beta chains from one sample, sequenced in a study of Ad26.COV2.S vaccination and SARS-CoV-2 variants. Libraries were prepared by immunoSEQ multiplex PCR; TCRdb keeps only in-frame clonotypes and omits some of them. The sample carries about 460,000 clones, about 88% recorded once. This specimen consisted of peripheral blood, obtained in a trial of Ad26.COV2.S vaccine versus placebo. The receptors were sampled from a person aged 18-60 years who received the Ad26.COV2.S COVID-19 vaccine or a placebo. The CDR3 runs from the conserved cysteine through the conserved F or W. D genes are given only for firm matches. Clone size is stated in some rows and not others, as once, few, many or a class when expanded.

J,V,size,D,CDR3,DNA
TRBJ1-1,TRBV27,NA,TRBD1,CASGKGQLNTEAFF,TGTGCCAGCGGAAAGGGACAGTTGAACACTGAAGCTTTCTTT
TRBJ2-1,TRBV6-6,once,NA,CASSYEAYSYNEQFF,TGTGCCAGCAGTTACGAGGCCTACTCCTACAATGAGCAGTTCTTC
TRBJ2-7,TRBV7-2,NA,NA,CASSARDSGYSYEQYF,TGTGCCAGTAGCGCCAGGGATAGCGGATACTCCTACGAGCAGTACTTC
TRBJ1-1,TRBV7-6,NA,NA,CASSLLPQELNTEAFF,TGTGCCAGCAGCTTACTGCCACAGGAGTTGAACACTGAAGCTTTCTTT
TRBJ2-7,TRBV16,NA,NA,CASSQISGSEQYF,TGTGCCAGCAGCCAAATTTCAGGGTCCGAGCAGTACTTC
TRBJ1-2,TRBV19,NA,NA,CASSPRGGIIYGYTF,TGTGCCAGTAGTCCCCGAGGGGGGATCATCTATGGCTACACCTTC
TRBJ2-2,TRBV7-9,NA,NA,CASSLGSTGELFF,TGTGCCAGCAGCCTAGGCTCCACCGGGGAGCTGTTTTTT
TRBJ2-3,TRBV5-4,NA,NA,CASSLWLAVDTQYF,TGTGCCAGCAGCTTATGGCTAGCAGTAGATACGCAGTATTTT
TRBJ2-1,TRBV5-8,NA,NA,CASSERRGEQFF,TGTGCCAGCAGCGAAAGGAGGGGTGAGCAGTTCTTC
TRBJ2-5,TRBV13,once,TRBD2,CASSLGLAVQETQYF,TGTGCCAGCAGCTTAGGACTAGCGGTTCAAGAGACCCAGTACTTC
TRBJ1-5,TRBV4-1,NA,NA,CASSPVGYSNQPQHF,TGCGCCAGCAGCCCTGTGGGATATAGCAATCAGCCCCAGCATTTT
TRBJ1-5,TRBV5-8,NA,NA,CASSGDAGWSGNQPQHF,TGTGCCAGCAGCGGGGACGCCGGCTGGTCTGGCAATCAGCCCCAGCATTTT
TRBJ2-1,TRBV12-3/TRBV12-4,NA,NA,CASSSITNEQFF,TGTGCCAGCAGTTCAATCACAAATGAGCAGTTCTTC
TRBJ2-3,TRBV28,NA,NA,CASSLSLGGADTQYF,TGTGCCAGCAGTTTATCTCTGGGGGGTGCAGATACGCAGTATTTT
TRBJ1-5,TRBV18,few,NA,CASSPPTGPQHF,TGTGCCAGCTCACCACCGACCGGGCCCCAGCATTTT
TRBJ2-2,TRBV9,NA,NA,CASSVGDWTARELFF,TGTGCCAGCAGCGTAGGCGATTGGACGGCGCGAGAGCTGTTTTTT
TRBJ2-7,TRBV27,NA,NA,CASSFYGSDSYEQYF,TGTGCCAGCAGTTTCTACGGTTCCGACTCCTACGAGCAGTACTTC
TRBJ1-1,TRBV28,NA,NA,CASRSNRLGAFF,TGTGCCAGCAGATCTAACAGGCTAGGAGCTTTCTTT
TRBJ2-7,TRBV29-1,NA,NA,CSVEAKPYEQYF,TGCAGCGTTGAAGCAAAACCCTACGAGCAGTACTTC
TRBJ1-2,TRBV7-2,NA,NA,CASSLVTAGEYGYTF,TGTGCCAGCAGCTTAGTAACTGCGGGAGAATATGGCTACACCTTC
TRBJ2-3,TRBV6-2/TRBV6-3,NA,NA,CASSYSDTQYF,TGTGCCAGCAGTTACTCAGATACGCAGTATTTT
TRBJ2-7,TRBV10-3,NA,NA,CAISPAEGPITYEQYF,TGTGCCATCAGTCCCGCTGAGGGGCCGATTACCTACGAGCAGTACTTC
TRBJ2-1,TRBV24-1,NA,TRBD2,CATRGCGRAQAIYNEQFF,TGTGCCACCCGAGGATGTGGGAGGGCTCAAGCCATTTACAATGAGCAGTTCTTC
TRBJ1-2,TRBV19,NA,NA,CASSIRPGTSYGYTF,TGTGCCAGTAGTATTCGGCCTGGGACCAGCTATGGCTACACCTTC
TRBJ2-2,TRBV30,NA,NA,CAWSVQNTGELFF,TGTGCCTGGAGTGTCCAGAACACCGGGGAGCTGTTTTTT
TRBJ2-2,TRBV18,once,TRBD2,CASSPRLVGAGTSTGELFF,TGTGCCAGCTCACCAAGACTAGTCGGAGCGGGGACCTCCACCGGGGAGCTGTTTTTT
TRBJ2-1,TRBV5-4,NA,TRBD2,CASSLVIAGGGDEQFF,TGTGCCAGCAGCTTGGTGATAGCGGGAGGGGGAGATGAGCAGTTCTTC
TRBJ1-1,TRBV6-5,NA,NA,CASRWGEITEAFF,TGTGCCAGCAGATGGGGTGAAATCACTGAAGCTTTCTTT
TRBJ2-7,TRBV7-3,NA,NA,CASSFRGDGTYEQYF,TGTGCCAGCAGCTTCCGGGGAGACGGTACCTACGAGCAGTACTTC
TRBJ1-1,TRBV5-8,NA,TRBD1,CASRHRRDRWANTEAFF,TGTGCCAGCAGACACCGTCGGGACAGGTGGGCGAACACTGAAGCTTTCTTT
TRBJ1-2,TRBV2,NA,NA,CASSDGRFGGYTF,TGTGCCAGCAGTGACGGGCGCTTCGGCGGCTACACCTTC
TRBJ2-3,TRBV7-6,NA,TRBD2,CASSPHTTGTSSADTQYF,TGTGCCAGCAGCCCACACACTACCGGGACTAGCTCGGCAGATACGCAGTATTTT
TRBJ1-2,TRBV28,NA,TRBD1,CASSFRDRGGYTF,TGTGCCAGCAGTTTCAGGGACAGGGGTGGCTACACCTTC
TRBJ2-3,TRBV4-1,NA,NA,CASSQTGTQDTQYF,TGCGCCAGCAGCCAAACCGGGACTCAAGATACGCAGTATTTT
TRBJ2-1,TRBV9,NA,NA,CASSVGGPSRNEQFF,TGTGCCAGCAGCGTCGGGGGGCCCTCGAGAAATGAGCAGTTCTTC
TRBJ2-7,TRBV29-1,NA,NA,CSVDPGDGYEQYF,TGCAGCGTTGATCCCGGGGACGGATACGAGCAGTACTTC
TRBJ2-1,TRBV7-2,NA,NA,CASSLSGGAYNEQFF,TGTGCCAGCAGCTTATCAGGGGGGGCCTACAATGAGCAGTTCTTC
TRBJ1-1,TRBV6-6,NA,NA,CASGYSWSEAFF,TGTGCCAGCGGATACAGTTGGTCTGAAGCTTTCTTT
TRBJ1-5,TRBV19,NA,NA,CASTGVGAGLNQPQHF,TGTGCCAGTACCGGCGTCGGGGCAGGCCTCAATCAGCCCCAGCATTTT
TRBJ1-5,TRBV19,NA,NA,CATSTGLGGNQPQHF,TGTGCCACCAGTACAGGGTTAGGTGGCAATCAGCCCCAGCATTTT
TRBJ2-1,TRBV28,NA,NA,CASSLKLSYNEQFF,TGTGCCAGCAGTTTAAAACTATCCTACAATGAGCAGTTCTTC
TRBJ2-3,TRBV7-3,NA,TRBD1,CASSLSSGTDTDTQYF,TGTGCCAGCAGCTTGAGTTCCGGGACAGACACAGATACGCAGTATTTT
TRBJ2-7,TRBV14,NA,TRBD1,CASSQDWGQGNEQYF,TGTGCCAGCAGCCAAGATTGGGGACAGGGCAACGAGCAGTACTTC
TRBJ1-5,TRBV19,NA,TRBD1,CASSEWTGDVQPQHF,TGTGCCAGTAGTGAGTGGACAGGGGACGTTCAGCCCCAGCATTTT
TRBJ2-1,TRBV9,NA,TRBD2,CASSVGTSGADEQFF,TGTGCCAGCAGCGTCGGGACTAGCGGGGCCGATGAGCAGTTCTTC
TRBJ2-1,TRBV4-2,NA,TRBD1,CASSQEGTGVNNEQFF,TGTGCCAGCAGCCAAGAAGGGACAGGGGTCAACAATGAGCAGTTCTTC
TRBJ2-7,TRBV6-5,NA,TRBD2,CASDWGLAGREQYF,TGTGCCAGCGATTGGGGACTAGCGGGTCGGGAGCAGTACTTC
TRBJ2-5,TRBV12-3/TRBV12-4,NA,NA,CASTGDSGETQYF,TGTGCCAGCACAGGGGACAGCGGGGAGACCCAGTACTTC
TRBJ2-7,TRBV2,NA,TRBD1,CASKVRGSSYEQYF,TGTGCCAGCAAAGTCAGGGGGAGCTCCTACGAGCAGTACTTC
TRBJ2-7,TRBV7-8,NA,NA,CASSSTGRSYEQYF,TGTGCCAGCAGCTCGACAGGCCGCTCCTACGAGCAGTACTTC
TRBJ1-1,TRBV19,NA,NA,CASNDRDKKLEAFF,TGTGCCAGTAACGACCGGGACAAAAAACTTGAAGCTTTCTTT
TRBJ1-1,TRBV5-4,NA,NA,CASSDRLTNTEAFF,TGTGCCAGCTCGGATAGACTGACGAACACTGAAGCTTTCTTT